Listed here are 22 T cell receptor beta chains from one sample, sequenced in a study of identical twins. Each CDR3 protein gets one entry after TCRdb re-called the 5' RACE reads with MiXCR. The sample lists hundreds of thousands of distinct CDR3 sequences; approximately 13% were seen once. The data were also submitted as part of a second study, on yellow fever vaccine responses in identical twins.

The material sequenced was PBMCs. Every receptor here comes from a woman aged 18-30 years in good health.

The CDR3 nucleotides read TGCAGCGTTGGTTCTGGACTCGAGAAAGAGACCCAGTACTTC. This encodes CSVGSGLEKETQYF. The genes are TRBV29-1 and TRBJ2-5, with D possibly matching TRBD2 (5 bases). There are 14 residues in the CDR3. Germline V CDR1 and CDR2: SQVTM, ANQGSEA. V lost 4 bases, J lost 3 bases, and 15 bases lay in between.

This clonotype was counted a few times. The genes are TRBV5-1 and TRBJ1-2, with D uncertain. Trimming took 0 bases from V and 7 from J, leaving 10 bases between them. Germline CDR1 is SGHRS and CDR2 is YFSETQ. This CDR3 is built from 13 residues. The CDR3 DNA sequence: TGCGCCAGCAGCTTGGGTGAAGGGCTTGGCTACACCTTC. This codes for CASSLGEGLGYTF.

This clonotype occurred many times. The chain carries TRBV20-1 and TRBJ2-2; 9 nucleotides line up with TRBD2. Per the germline V gene, CDR1 is DFQATT and CDR2 is SNEGSKA (reference sequence). The V and J ends lost 5 bases and 2 bases, in that order; junction bases with no gene match: 3. The CDR3 covers 14 residues. In DNA form, the CDR3 reads TGCAGTGCTCGCGGGGGGGCAAACACCGGGGAGCTGTTTTTT. Translated, it gives CSARGGANTGELFF.

This clonotype was found many times. The genes are TRBV4-2 and TRBJ2-3, with 9 bases aligning to TRBD2. Germline CDR1 is LGHNA and CDR2 is YNFKEQ. The CDR3 is 15 residues long. Trimming took 0 bases from V and 10 from J; bases not matched to a gene: 8. This chain's CDR3 is CASSQESSGTSAQYF. The CDR3 DNA reads as TGTGCCAGCAGCCAAGAATCTAGCGGGACCTCGGCGCAGTATTTT.

This sequence joins TRBV28 and TRBJ2-1; no clear D. This CDR3 spans 14 amino acids. Trimming removed 10 bases at V and 5 bases at J, with 18 bases between. CDR1 and CDR2 (germline): MDHEN, SYDVKM. CDR3 loop: CATFEVSPHNEQFF. The CDR3 DNA follows: TGTGCCACCTTTGAAGTTTCCCCACACAATGAGCAGTTCTTC.

This clonotype was counted a few times. The V and J genes are TRBV5-1 and TRBJ2-7; D not resolved. The CDR3 is 15 amino acids. The V and J ends lost 1 base and 0 bases respectively, with 11 bases between them. Per germline, CDR1 SGHRS and CDR2 YFSETQ. CDR3 nucleotide sequence: TGCGCCAGCAGCTTGTTTGATCTTAGCTCCTACGAGCAGTACTTC. It yields the protein CASSLFDLSSYEQYF.

This clonotype occurred a few times. V gene TRBV7-8 combines with J gene TRBJ2-2; 9 nucleotides match TRBD1. CDR3 size: 15 residues. Per germline, CDR1 SGHVS and CDR2 FQNEAQ. Germline trimming cut 11 bases from V and 6 bases from J; bases unmatched to any gene: 13. Here the CDR3 reads CASKPNRGQAGELFF. CDR3 sequence (DNA): TGTGCCTCCAAGCCGAACAGGGGGCAAGCCGGGGAGCTGTTTTTT.

The chain has TRBV2 and TRBJ2-2; D is uncertain. The CDR3 loop spans 12 amino acids. The germline gives CDR1 SNHLY, CDR2 FYNNEI. Trimming removed 6 bases at V and 3 bases at J, with 5 bases between. CDR3 region: CASRAYTGELFF. The CDR3 bases are TGTGCCAGCAGAGCCTACACCGGGGAGCTGTTTTTT.

This clonotype was observed a few times. The CDR3 DNA reads TGTGCCGACCGGGGACTAGCGGGGGGTGGCACAGATACGCAGTATTTT. Its translation: CADRGLAGGGTDTQYF. This chain links TRBV7-8 with TRBJ2-3, with 15 bases aligning to TRBD2. The CDR3 is 16 amino acids. CDR1 is SGHVS and CDR2 is FQNEAQ in the germline V gene. Unmatched junction bases numbered 7, after V lost 11 bases and J lost 1 base.

This clonotype was recorded at least ten times. V gene TRBV7-8 combines with J gene TRBJ2-5; D remains unclear. This CDR3 has 14 amino acids. V was cut by 2 bases and J by 2 bases, with 9 bases left in between. Germline assignment: CDR1 SGHVS and CDR2 FQNEAQ. CDR3 loop: CASSLWPSQETQYF. The CDR3 nucleotides are TGTGCCAGCAGCTTATGGCCTAGTCAAGAGACCCAGTACTTC.

This clonotype occurred many times. The chain employs TRBV20-1 and TRBJ2-4, with D perhaps matching TRBD2 (6 bases). V lost 6 bases to trimming and J lost 3 bases, with 18 bases between them. The CDR3 length is 15 residues. Germline CDR1 DFQATT, CDR2 SNEGSKA (reference sequence). The CDR3 loop is CSAAPPGSGKNIQYF. CDR3 DNA sequence: TGCAGTGCAGCTCCCCCGGGTAGCGGCAAAAACATTCAGTACTTC.

The chain combines TRBV24-1 with TRBJ1-5; 9 nucleotides line up with TRBD1. This CDR3 contains 16 residues. J gave up 3 bases and V 2 bases, and 4 bases lay outside the gene matches. CDR1 and CDR2 from the germline V gene are KGHDR and SFDVKD. In DNA, the CDR3 is TGTGCCACCAGTGATTCGCGACAGGGGGACAATCAGCCCCAGCATTTT. It translates to CATSDSRQGDNQPQHF.

Many counts were recorded for this clonotype. V and J are TRBV5-5 and TRBJ2-7; TRBD2 matches at 11 bases. CDR3 length: 16 residues. In germline, CDR1 is SGHKS, CDR2 YYEKEE (reference sequence). V trimming: 0 bases; J trimming: 2 bases; junction bases outside the gene matches: 4. The CDR3 loop is CASSLELAGGPYEQYF. The CDR3 DNA follows: TGTGCCAGCAGCTTGGAGTTAGCGGGAGGGCCCTACGAGCAGTACTTC.

This clonotype was detected a few times. The chain is built from TRBV6-1 and TRBJ2-2, with D hard to call. The germline V and J ends were trimmed by 7 bases and 4 bases, with 10 bases remaining between them. The V gene's germline CDR1 is MNHNS and CDR2 SASEGT. The CDR3 consists of 13 residues. CDR3 region: CASIRVGTGELFF. The CDR3 coding sequence is TGTGCCAGCATAAGGGTCGGCACCGGGGAGCTGTTTTTT.

The rearrangement joins TRBV19 to TRBJ1-1; no reliable D call. Deletions cut 7 bases from V and 5 bases from J, with 17 bases between. CDR1 is LNHDA, CDR2 SQIVND, per germline (reference sequence). The CDR3 totals 14 residues. In DNA, the CDR3 is TGTGCCAGTACCCCCGCGGCGGCAAATACTGAAGCTTTCTTT. Translated, it gives CASTPAAANTEAFF.

This clonotype has at least ten counts. The CDR3, as DNA: TGTGCCAGCAGCCCCCTCCGGACTAGCGGGAGTTTCACCGGGGAGCTGTTTTTT. This translates into CASSPLRTSGSFTGELFF. The gene calls are TRBV11-1 and TRBJ2-2, with 13 bases fitting TRBD2. The CDR3 has 18 amino acids. V dropped 5 bases and J dropped 4; count of bases not matched to a gene: 10. Germline-derived CDR1 and CDR2 are SGHAT and FQDESV (reference sequence).

V and J are TRBV9 and TRBJ2-5; D possibly corresponds to TRBD2 (5 bases). From germline, CDR1 is SGDLS and CDR2 YYNGEE. V gave up 0 bases and J gave up 5 bases, with 11 bases separating them. The CDR3 runs 14 residues. CDR3 sequence (DNA): TGTGCCAGCAGCGTAGGTCGAAGCGGCGAGACCCAGTACTTC. The encoded protein is CASSVGRSGETQYF. The full variable domain, its missing parts supplied by reference TRBV9 and TRBJ2-5, is DSGVTQTPKHLITATGQRVTLRCSPRSGDLSVYWYQQSLDQGLQFLIQYYNGEERAKGNILERFSAQQFPDLHSELNLSSLELGDSALYFCASSVGRSGETQYFGPGTRLLVL.

The chain is built from TRBV19 and TRBJ2-2; D gene uncertain. The CDR3 is 15 amino acids. Germline V gives CDR1 LNHDA, CDR2 SQIVND (reference sequence). Between the trimmed V and J ends, which lost 0 bases and 3 bases, there was a span of 8 bases. The CDR3 nucleotides are TGTGCCAGTAGTATAGATCCCTTCTACACCGGGGAGCTGTTTTTT. Translation gives CASSIDPFYTGELFF.

This clonotype turned up a few times. The rearrangement uses TRBV7-8 and TRBJ2-7; 11 bases align to TRBD2. V was pared by 5 bases and J by 3 bases, with 12 bases of the junction left unmatched. The CDR3 covers 17 residues. Germline CDR1 is SGHVS and CDR2 is FQNEAQ. The CDR3 DNA reads TGTGCCAGCAGCCTTAGCGCCGGGACTAGCGGTTACTACGAGCAGTACTTC. Its protein product is CASSLSAGTSGYYEQYF.

In this sample, this clonotype turned up a few times. The chain recombines TRBV29-1 with TRBJ2-5; D possibly corresponds to TRBD2 (6 bases). The CDR3 runs 13 residues. The germline gives CDR1 SQVTM, CDR2 ANQGSEA. V dropped 6 bases and J dropped 2 bases, with 13 bases sitting between them. The CDR3 reads CSVGLHLQETQYF. DNA of the CDR3: TGCAGCGTGGGACTGCACCTTCAAGAGACCCAGTACTTC.

This clonotype was seen many times. This chain uses TRBV27 with TRBJ2-1, with D perhaps matching TRBD1 (7 bases). Germline CDR1 and CDR2: MNHEY and SMNVEV (reference sequence). The CDR3 is made up of 17 amino acids. Trimming stripped 6 bases from V and 3 bases from J, with 21 bases between. The CDR3, as DNA: TGTGCCAGCAGCAACCGGTCAGGGGGGAAAAACTACAATGAGCAGTTCTTC. This encodes CASSNRSGGKNYNEQFF.

This clonotype was counted many times. The chain links TRBV4-1 to TRBJ2-2; maybe TRBD2 (5 bases). Deletions cut 1 base from V and 0 bases from J, with 24 bases between. Germline lookup yields CDR1 MGHRA and CDR2 YSYEKL. The CDR3 is 21 residues long. The CDR3 DNA sequence: TGCGCCAGCAGCCAAGTTTTTCCTGGGAGAAACTCACGTACGAACACCGGGGAGCTGTTTTTT. Residues: CASSQVFPGRNSRTNTGELFF.